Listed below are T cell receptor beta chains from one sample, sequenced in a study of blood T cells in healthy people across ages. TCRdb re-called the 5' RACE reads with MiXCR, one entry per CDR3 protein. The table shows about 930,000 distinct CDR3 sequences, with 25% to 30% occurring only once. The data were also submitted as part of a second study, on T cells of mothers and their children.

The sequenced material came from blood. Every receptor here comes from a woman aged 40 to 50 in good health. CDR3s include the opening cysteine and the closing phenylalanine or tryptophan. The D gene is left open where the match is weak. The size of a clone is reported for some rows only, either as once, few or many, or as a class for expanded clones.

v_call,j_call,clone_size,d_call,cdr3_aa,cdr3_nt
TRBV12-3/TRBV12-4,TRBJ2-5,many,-,CASSLDWGSQETQYF,TGTGCCAGCAGTTTAGATTGGGGGTCCCAAGAGACCCAGTACTTC
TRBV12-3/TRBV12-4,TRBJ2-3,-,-,CATSGPWGTDAQYF,TGTGCCACCTCAGGACCGTGGGGCACAGATGCGCAGTATTTT
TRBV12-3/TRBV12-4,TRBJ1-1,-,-,CASSIGVMNTEAFF,TGTGCCAGCAGCATAGGGGTCATGAACACTGAAGCTTTCTTT
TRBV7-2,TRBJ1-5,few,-,CAGSVSDQPQHF,TGTGCCGGCAGCGTATCCGATCAGCCCCAGCATTTT
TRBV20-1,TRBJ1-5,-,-,CGAIAGGGNQPQHF,TGCGGTGCTATAGCCGGGGGAGGCAATCAGCCCCAGCATTTT
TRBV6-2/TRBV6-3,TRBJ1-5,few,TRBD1,CASRRPGTGGNQPQHF,TGTGCCAGCAGACGCCCTGGGACAGGGGGCAATCAGCCCCAGCATTTT
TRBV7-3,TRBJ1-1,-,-,CASSRDAYRETEAYF,TGTGCCAGCAGCCGAGACGCCTACAGGGAGACTGAAGCTTACTTT
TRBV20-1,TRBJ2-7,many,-,CSARTGYTYEQYF,TGCAGTGCTAGGACAGGCTATACCTACGAGCAGTACTTC
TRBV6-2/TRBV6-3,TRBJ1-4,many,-,CASSVDGTRNEKLFF,TGTGCCAGCAGTGTGGACGGGACAAGAAATGAAAAACTGTTTTTT
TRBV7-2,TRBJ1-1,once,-,CASSRLGLAYTEAFF,TGTGCCAGCAGTAGACTGGGACTTGCGTACACTGAAGCTTTCTTT
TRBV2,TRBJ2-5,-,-,CASTMDGATQYF,TGTGCCAGCACCATGGACGGGGCGACCCAGTACTTC
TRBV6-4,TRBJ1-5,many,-,CASSEPQHF,TGTGCCAGCAGTGAGCCCCAGCATTTT
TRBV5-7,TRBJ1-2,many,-,CASSLTGSNYGYTF,TGTGCCAGCAGCTTAACAGGGTCTAACTATGGCTACACCTTC
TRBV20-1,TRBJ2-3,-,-,CSALTGSNTDTQYF,TGCAGTGCCCTTACAGGGTCGAACACAGATACGCAGTATTTT
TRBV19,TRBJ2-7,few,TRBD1,CATWTGAGEQYF,TGTGCCACCTGGACAGGGGCGGGGGAGCAGTACTTC
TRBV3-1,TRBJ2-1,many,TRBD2,CASRGGGSYNEQFF,TGTGCCAGCAGGGGGGGGGGAAGCTACAATGAGCAGTTCTTC
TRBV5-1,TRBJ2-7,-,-,CASSRGSTTSYEQYF,TGCGCCAGCAGCCGGGGCAGCACCACATCCTACGAGCAGTACTTC
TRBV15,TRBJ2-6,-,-,CATSSPGMGTGANVLTF,TGTGCCACCAGCTCTCCAGGGATGGGAACTGGGGCCAACGTCCTGACTTTC
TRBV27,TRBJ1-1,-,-,CASSRQHQNTEAFF,TGTGCCAGCAGTCGCCAACACCAGAACACTGAAGCTTTCTTT
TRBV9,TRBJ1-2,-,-,CASSGPGGYTF,TGTGCCAGCAGCGGACCCGGAGGCTACACCTTC
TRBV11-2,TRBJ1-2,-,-,CASSLGWGINYGYTF,TGTGCCAGCAGCTTAGGGTGGGGAATCAACTATGGCTACACCTTC
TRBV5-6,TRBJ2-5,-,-,CASSSIGGDIQETQYF,TGTGCCAGCAGCTCCATTGGGGGAGACATCCAAGAGACCCAGTACTTC
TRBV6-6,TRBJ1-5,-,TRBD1,CASSRDRTGGPQHF,TGTGCCAGCAGTCGGGACAGGACTGGTGGGCCCCAGCATTTT
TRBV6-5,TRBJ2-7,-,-,CANSYSRNSEQYF,TGTGCCAACAGTTACTCACGGAATTCTGAGCAGTACTTC
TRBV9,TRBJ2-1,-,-,CASSKKGRSSVYSSYNEQFF,TGTGCCAGCAGCAAAAAGGGTCGGTCGTCTGTTTATAGCTCCTACAATGAGCAGTTCTTC
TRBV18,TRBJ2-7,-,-,CASSPREGKTAYEQYF,TGTGCCAGCTCACCACGCGAGGGTAAGACCGCATACGAGCAGTACTTC
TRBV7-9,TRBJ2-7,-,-,CASSLVFTGDLDEQYF,TGTGCCAGCAGCTTAGTATTCACCGGTGACCTTGACGAGCAGTACTTC
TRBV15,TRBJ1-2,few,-,CATSRDNQYGYTF,TGTGCCACCAGCAGAGATAACCAGTATGGCTACACCTTC
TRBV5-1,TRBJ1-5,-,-,CASAPGPNQPQHF,TGCGCCAGCGCGCCGGGTCCCAATCAGCCCCAGCATTTT
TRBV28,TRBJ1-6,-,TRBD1,CASNPGTGGTLSPLHF,TGTGCCAGCAATCCCGGGACAGGGGGCACTCTTTCACCCCTCCACTTT
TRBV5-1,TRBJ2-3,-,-,CAGSPGNRRDTQYF,TGCGCCGGCAGCCCAGGGAACAGGAGAGATACGCAGTATTTT
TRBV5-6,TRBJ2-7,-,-,CANSFGATYEQYF,TGTGCCAACAGCTTCGGGGCGACCTACGAGCAGTACTTC
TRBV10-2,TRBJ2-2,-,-,CASSSTLAGELFF,TGCGCCAGCAGTAGTACCCTGGCCGGGGAGCTGTTTTTT
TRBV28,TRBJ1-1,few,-,CASSLARPYTEAFF,TGTGCCAGCAGTTTGGCCCGTCCGTACACTGAAGCTTTCTTT
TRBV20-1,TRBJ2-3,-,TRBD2,CSARGYSGVRGDTQYF,TGCAGTGCTAGAGGATATAGCGGGGTGCGGGGAGATACGCAGTATTTT
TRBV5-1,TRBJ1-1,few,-,CASSPLEGGTEAFF,TGCGCCAGCAGCCCCCTTGAGGGCGGAACTGAAGCTTTCTTT
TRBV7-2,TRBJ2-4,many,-,CASSLALAGQAKNIQYF,TGTGCCAGCAGCTTAGCCCTTGCGGGGCAAGCCAAAAACATTCAGTACTTC
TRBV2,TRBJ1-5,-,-,CASSEYTRAGLPQHF,TGTGCCAGCAGTGAATATACCAGGGCGGGTTTGCCCCAGCATTTT
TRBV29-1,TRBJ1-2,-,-,CSVAGRENYGYTF,TGCAGCGTTGCGGGACGGGAAAACTATGGCTACACCTTC
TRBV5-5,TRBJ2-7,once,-,CASSLVMVQDYEQYF,TGTGCCAGCAGCTTGGTGATGGTACAGGACTACGAGCAGTACTTC
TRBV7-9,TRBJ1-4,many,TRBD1,CASSIQGAGEKLFF,TGTGCCAGCAGTATACAGGGGGCCGGTGAAAAACTGTTTTTT
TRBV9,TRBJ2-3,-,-,CASSEGEGGTDTQYF,TGTGCCAGCAGCGAGGGAGAGGGGGGGACGGATACGCAGTATTTT
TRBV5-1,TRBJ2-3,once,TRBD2,CASSLRLSGVSRDTQYF,TGCGCCAGCAGCTTGCGCCTTAGCGGGGTCTCTAGAGATACGCAGTATTTT
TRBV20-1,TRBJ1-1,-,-,CSASQMNTEAFF,TGCAGTGCTAGCCAGATGAACACTGAAGCTTTCTTT
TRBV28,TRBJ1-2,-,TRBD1,CASSSADRGYGYTF,TGTGCCAGCAGCTCCGCGGACAGGGGATATGGCTACACCTTC
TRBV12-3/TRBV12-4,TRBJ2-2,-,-,CASSSGQITGELFF,TGTGCCAGCAGTTCCGGACAGATTACCGGGGAGCTGTTTTTT
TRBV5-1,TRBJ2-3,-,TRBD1,CASSSSGTVTDTQYF,TGCGCCAGCAGCTCATCCGGGACAGTCACAGATACGCAGTATTTT
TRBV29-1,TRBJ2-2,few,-,CSVEGTLNTGELFF,TGCAGCGTTGAAGGGACTTTGAACACCGGGGAGCTGTTTTTT
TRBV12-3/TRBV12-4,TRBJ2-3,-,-,CASSPLTGGGTDTQYF,TGTGCCAGCAGTCCCCTGACAGGTGGGGGAACAGATACGCAGTATTTT
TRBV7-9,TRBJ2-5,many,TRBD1,CASSDGQGARVQETQYF,TGTGCCAGCAGCGACGGACAGGGGGCAAGAGTACAAGAGACCCAGTACTTC
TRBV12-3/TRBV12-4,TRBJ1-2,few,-,CASSRRGWLHGYTF,TGTGCCAGCAGCCGCAGGGGTTGGCTTCATGGCTACACCTTC
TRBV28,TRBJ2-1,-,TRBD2,CASGRLAGGLIYEQFF,TGTGCCAGCGGCCGATTAGCGGGGGGGCTTATCTATGAGCAGTTCTTC
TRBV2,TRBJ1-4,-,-,CASSDRAGPNEKLFF,TGTGCCAGCAGTGATAGGGCAGGGCCGAATGAAAAACTGTTTTTT
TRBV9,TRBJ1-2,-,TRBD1,CASSVVPDRGDGYTF,TGTGCCAGCAGCGTAGTCCCCGACAGGGGGGATGGCTACACCTTC
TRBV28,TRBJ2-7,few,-,CASSPQGNTPYEQYF,TGTGCCAGCAGTCCCCAGGGGAATACTCCCTACGAGCAGTACTTC
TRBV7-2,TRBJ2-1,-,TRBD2,CASSPGTSGVGFF,TGTGCCAGCAGCCCGGGCACTAGCGGGGTAGGGTTCTTC